The 29 T cell receptor beta chains presented below share a single source sample, sequenced in a study of T cells after yellow fever vaccination. TCRdb called the 5' RACE reads again in MiXCR, with one record for every CDR3 protein. In the table there are approximately 130,000 distinct CDR3 sequences, roughly 15% of which are singletons. This material consisted of CD8+ T cells sorted from PBMCs, taken 5 days after the yellow fever booster vaccination. Receptors were obtained from a man aged 18 to 29 who received the YFV17D yellow fever vaccine.

The chain combines TRBV29-1 with TRBJ1-1, with 8 bases matching TRBD1. This CDR3 region has 12 residues. The junction had 3 bases not matched to a gene; V was cut back by 2 bases and J by 7 bases. Germline V CDR1 and CDR2: SQVTM, ANQGSEA. The chain's CDR3 is CSVEPGQGEAFF. In DNA form, the CDR3 reads TGCAGCGTTGAACCAGGACAGGGTGAAGCTTTCTTT.

The chain couples TRBV4-1 to TRBJ1-1, with D possibly being TRBD1 (5 bases). This CDR3 region has 15 residues. V lost 4 bases to trimming and J lost 6 bases, with 18 bases between them. Germline CDR1 is MGHRA and CDR2 is YSYEKL. CDR3 sequence: CASSRTGTLPPEAFF. In DNA, the CDR3 is TGCGCCAGCAGCCGAACTGGGACCTTACCTCCTGAAGCTTTCTTT.

This clonotype has a handful of counts. The rearrangement uses TRBV12-3 or TRBV12-4 and TRBJ2-5; 9 nucleotides align to TRBD1. This CDR3 has 14 amino acids. With 4 bases clipped from V and 6 bases from J, the junction kept 6 bases outside the gene matches. CDR3 sequence reads: CASSSTGGVQTQYF. The CDR3, as DNA: TGTGCCAGCAGTTCCACAGGGGGCGTCCAGACCCAGTACTTC.

Only a few counts were recorded for this clonotype. The chain has TRBV4-1 and TRBJ2-1, with 9 bases identical to TRBD2. CDR3 length: 16 residues. Germline values: CDR1 MGHRA, CDR2 YSYEKL. Germline trimming cut 1 base from V and 8 bases from J; bases unmatched to any gene: 9. CDR3 bases: TGCGCCAGCAGCCAAGTTTCCAGCGGGGGGTCCGATGAGCAGTTCTTC. Translated: CASSQVSSGGSDEQFF.

The sample holds many counts of this clonotype. V usage is TRBV19 and J usage is TRBJ2-1, with 9 bases that match TRBD2. This CDR3 contains 15 residues. Germline V lookup: CDR1 LNHDA, CDR2 SQIVND (reference sequence). With V trimmed by 3 bases and J by 6 bases, 6 bases remained unmatched. The CDR3 bases are TGTGCCAGTAGTATCCATGCGGGGGGGAGCAATGAGCAGTTCTTC. Its protein product is CASSIHAGGSNEQFF.

This chain links TRBV5-6 with TRBJ1-2, with 11 bases identical to TRBD1. CDR1 and CDR2 from the germline V gene are SGHDT and YYEEEE. This CDR3 spans 15 amino acids. V lost 0 bases, J lost 6 bases, and 4 bases stayed unmatched. CDR3: CASSLGTGGRNGYTF. The CDR3 coding sequence is TGTGCCAGCAGCTTGGGGACAGGGGGCAGGAATGGCTACACCTTC. The full variable domain, in which reference TRBV5-6 and TRBJ1-2 provide the parts outside the CDR3, is DAGVTQSPTHLIKTRGQQVTLRCSPKSGHDTVSWYQQALGQGPQFIFQYYEEEERQRGNFPDRFSGHQFPNYSSELNVNALLLGDSALYLCASSLGTGGRNGYTFGSGTRLTVV.

This clonotype was detected once. This chain uses TRBV6-5 with TRBJ1-2, with 10 bases identical to TRBD1. Germline lookup yields CDR1 MNHEY and CDR2 SVGAGI. CDR3 length equals 17 residues. After removal of 2 bases from V and 4 bases from J, the junction contained 10 bases not matched to a gene. The CDR3 DNA reads as TGTGCCAGCAGTTACAGCAGTAGGACAGGGGGAGGCTATGGCTACACCTTC. Protein: CASSYSSRTGGGYGYTF.

The genes are TRBV6-5 and TRBJ1-2; D is unclear. The germline CDR1 and CDR2 sequences are MNHEY and SVGAGI. This CDR3 region has 14 residues. Trimming removed 1 base at V and 5 bases at J, with 11 bases between. CDR3 residues: CASSYWDDPYGYTF. CDR3 DNA sequence: TGTGCCAGCAGTTACTGGGATGACCCATATGGCTACACCTTC.

This chain links TRBV2 with TRBJ2-4; D might be TRBD1 (6 bases). CDR1 is SNHLY and CDR2 is FYNNEI in the germline V gene. The CDR3 contains 16 residues. V was shortened by 6 bases and J by 1 base, with 16 bases between the two germline ends. CDR3: CASRPQGMVAKNIQYF. The CDR3 nucleotides read TGTGCCAGCAGACCCCAGGGGATGGTGGCCAAAAACATTCAGTACTTC.

The sample holds a few counts of this clonotype. The chain recombines TRBV11-2 with TRBJ2-3; D remains ambiguous. V was trimmed by 6 bases and J by 4 bases, leaving 8 bases between them. Germline lookup yields CDR1 SGHAT and CDR2 FQNNGV. The CDR3 is 12 residues long. The CDR3 sequence is CASRGPADTQYF. The CDR3, as DNA: TGTGCCAGCAGAGGGCCTGCAGATACGCAGTATTTT.

In DNA, the CDR3 is TGTGCCAGCATGCAGGGCCAGAACACTGAAGCTTTCTTT. This translates into CASMQGQNTEAFF. The chain joins TRBV13 to TRBJ1-1, with a tentative D call TRBD1 (5 bases). Germline CDR1 is PRHDT and CDR2 is FYEKMQ (reference sequence). The CDR3 is 13 residues long. V shed 7 bases and J shed 1 base, with 10 bases lying between them.

This clonotype turned up a few times. The V call is TRBV6-1, the J call TRBJ2-4; D is unresolved. CDR1 is MNHNS, CDR2 SASEGT, per germline. The CDR3 totals 14 residues. V shed 2 bases and J shed 7 bases, with 12 bases lying between them. In DNA form, the CDR3 reads TGTGCCAGCAGTGAATATGGCTCCCAGAACATTCAGTACTTC. It translates to CASSEYGSQNIQYF.

In this sample, this clonotype turned up a few times. The rearrangement uses TRBV6-5 and TRBJ2-3; D is uncertain. In germline, CDR1 is MNHEY, CDR2 SVGAGI. The CDR3 loop spans 12 amino acids. V lost 5 bases, J lost 3 bases, and 6 bases lay in between. DNA for the CDR3: TGTGCCAGCAGTATCGGAACAGATACGCAGTATTTT. This codes for CASSIGTDTQYF.

This sequence joins TRBV7-9 and TRBJ2-5; D is unclear. This CDR3 has 15 residues. CDR1 SEHNR and CDR2 FQNEAQ come from the germline V gene (reference sequence). V was clipped by 7 bases and J by 2 bases, with 17 bases between them. CDR3 coding DNA: TGTGCCAGCACCCTGCCCGATTCACCGCAAGAGACCCAGTACTTC. This codes for CASTLPDSPQETQYF. The full variable domain, its missing parts supplied by reference TRBV7-9 and TRBJ2-5, is DTGVSQNPRHKITKRGQNVTFRCDPISEHNRLYWYRQTLGQGPEFLTYFQNEAQLEKSRLLSDRFSAERPKGSFSTLEIQRTEQGDSAMYLCASTLPDSPQETQYFGPGTRLLVL.

This clonotype was seen a handful of times. The chain has TRBV4-3 and TRBJ2-3; 8 nucleotides match TRBD2. The J segment lost 6 bases and the V segment lost 0 bases, leaving 5 bases of the junction unmatched. Germline-derived CDR1 and CDR2 are LGHNA and YSLEER. The length of the CDR3 is 15 residues. The CDR3 DNA reads TGCGCCAGCAGCCAAGATGGAACGGGGGGGGATACGCAGTATTTT. It is translated as CASSQDGTGGDTQYF.

The J gene is TRBJ1-1, the V gene TRBV5-1; no clear D gene. Germline CDR1 and CDR2: SGHRS and YFSETQ. This CDR3 spans 11 amino acids. Trimming removed 0 bases at V and 8 bases at J, with 5 bases between. CDR3 bases: TGCGCCAGCAGCTTGGGGAGCGAAGCTTTCTTT. It specifies CASSLGSEAFF. The variable domain in full, with the rest retrieved from reference TRBV5-1 and TRBJ1-1, is KAGVTQTPRYLIKTRGQQVTLSCSPISGHRSVSWYQQTPGQGLQFLFEYFSETQRNKGNFPGRFSGRQFSNSRSEMNVSTLELGDSALYLCASSLGSEAFFGQGTRLTVV.

The rearrangement uses TRBV5-4 and TRBJ2-5, with D perhaps matching TRBD2 (6 bases). CDR1 SGHNT and CDR2 YYREEE come from the germline V gene (reference sequence). This CDR3 has 14 residues. The ends were cut back, 4 bases at V and 4 bases at J, with 14 bases in the middle. The CDR3 region has the DNA TGTGCCAGCAGCCCGGGCCTCGGGGGAGAGACCCAGTACTTC. Translating gives CASSPGLGGETQYF.

In its sample, this clonotype was seen a few times. V is TRBV12-3 or TRBV12-4 and J is TRBJ1-1; no reliable D call. This CDR3 contains 12 residues. V was shortened by 1 base and J by 4 bases, with 4 bases between the two germline ends. CDR3 region: CASSLEGTEAFF. DNA for the CDR3: TGTGCCAGCAGTTTAGAGGGCACTGAAGCTTTCTTT.

The CDR3 spells CASSLDSSNEKLFF. DNA for the CDR3: TGTGCCAGCAGCTTAGACAGCTCTAATGAAAAACTGTTTTTT. This sequence joins TRBV13 and TRBJ1-4; no firm D call. There are 14 residues in the CDR3. Trimming removed 1 base at V and 3 bases at J, with 6 bases between. The germline CDR1 and CDR2 sequences are PRHDT and FYEKMQ (reference sequence).

The V call is TRBV29-1, the J call TRBJ2-7, with TRBD1 matching over 12 bases. This CDR3 has 12 amino acids. Germline loops: CDR1 SQVTM, CDR2 ANQGSEA. After removal of 6 bases from V and 6 bases from J, the junction contained 3 bases not matched to a gene. The CDR3 spells CSVRGQGAEQYF. The CDR3 nucleotides are TGCAGCGTGCGGGGACAGGGGGCCGAGCAGTACTTC.

Only a few counts were recorded for this clonotype. The chain employs TRBV6-1 and TRBJ2-1; TRBD2 aligns across 9 bases. This CDR3 has 13 residues. Germline lookup yields CDR1 MNHNS and CDR2 SASEGT. The V segment lost 7 bases and the J segment 9 bases; nucleotides outside the gene matches: 7. The CDR3 sequence: CASNLAGHGEQFF. The CDR3 nucleotides read TGTGCCAGCAACCTAGCGGGACACGGTGAGCAGTTCTTC.

The chain combines TRBV5-1 with TRBJ1-1; no definite D call. The V end lost 0 bases, the J end lost 9 bases, and 12 bases lay between the germline ends. CDR1 is SGHRS and CDR2 is YFSETQ in the germline V gene. This CDR3 has 13 residues. CDR3 coding DNA: TGCGCCAGCAGCTTGGTTTCGGGCAGCCAAGCTTTCTTT. Protein product: CASSLVSGSQAFF. Full variable domain (rest looked up from reference TRBV5-1 and TRBJ1-1): KAGVTQTPRYLIKTRGQQVTLSCSPISGHRSVSWYQQTPGQGLQFLFEYFSETQRNKGNFPGRFSGRQFSNSRSEMNVSTLELGDSALYLCASSLVSGSQAFFGQGTRLTVV.

The sample holds a few counts of this clonotype. This chain uses TRBV15 with TRBJ2-1; 7 positions match TRBD1. Germline V gene sequence: CDR1 LNHNV, CDR2 YYDKDF (reference sequence). J was trimmed by 7 bases and V by 10 bases; bases with no gene match: 13. There are 14 residues in the CDR3. CDR3 coding DNA: TGTGCCATTAGACCCTCGACAGGGTGGAATGAGCAGTTCTTC. Protein product: CAIRPSTGWNEQFF.

A few counts support this clonotype. The chain employs TRBV20-1 and TRBJ2-5; D is uncertain. Germline loops: CDR1 DFQATT, CDR2 SNEGSKA (reference sequence). The CDR3 is 15 amino acids. V was pared by 0 bases and J by 4 bases, with 15 bases between. The CDR3 protein is CSARDRTPLRETQYF. Written as DNA, the CDR3 is TGCAGTGCTAGAGATCGGACGCCCTTGAGAGAGACCCAGTACTTC.

The chain employs TRBV20-1 and TRBJ1-2; no clear D gene. Germline V gene sequence: CDR1 DFQATT, CDR2 SNEGSKA (reference sequence). V was trimmed by 6 bases and J by 3 bases, leaving 2 bases between them. The length of the CDR3 is 9 residues. The CDR3 protein is CSADYGYTF. The CDR3 DNA reads as TGCAGTGCAGACTATGGCTACACCTTC.

This clonotype was seen only a few times. The rearrangement joins TRBV7-2 to TRBJ1-2, with D hard to call. The germline V and J ends were trimmed by 1 base and 3 bases, with 9 bases remaining between them. This CDR3 is 14 amino acids long. The germline gives CDR1 SGHTA, CDR2 FQGNSA. CDR3 in amino acids: CASSLEDGDYGYTF. The CDR3 nucleotides read TGTGCCAGCAGCTTAGAAGACGGTGACTATGGCTACACCTTC.

The chain joins TRBV7-2 to TRBJ2-5; 10 bases fit TRBD2. The CDR3 consists of 14 residues. The V gene's germline CDR1 is SGHTA and CDR2 FQGNSA. The V and J ends lost 5 bases and 4 bases, in that order; junction bases with no gene match: 4. The CDR3 coding sequence is TGTGCCAGCAGCCCCCGGACTAGCGGAGAGACCCAGTACTTC. Amino acids: CASSPRTSGETQYF. Combining the CDR3 with reference TRBV7-2 and TRBJ2-5 gives the whole variable domain GAGVSQSPSNKVTEKGKDVELRCDPISGHTALYWYRQSLGQGLEFLIYFQGNSAPDKSGLPSDRFSAERTGGSVSTLTIQRTQQEDSAVYLCASSPRTSGETQYFGPGTRLLVL.

The sample holds many counts of this clonotype. The chain combines TRBV7-3 with TRBJ2-1, with D possibly being TRBD1 (6 bases). CDR1 SGHTA and CDR2 FQGTGA come from the germline V gene. This CDR3 is built from 14 residues. The V gene lost 1 base and the J gene lost 5 bases, with 9 bases spanning the gap. Written as DNA, the CDR3 is TGTGCCAGCAGCTTAATTCACAGGGACAATGAGCAGTTCTTC. Translating gives CASSLIHRDNEQFF.

The rearrangement uses TRBV3-1 and TRBJ2-5; weak D call: TRBD2 (7 bases). Trimming stripped 6 bases from V and 5 bases from J, with 10 bases between. This CDR3 is built from 12 residues. CDR1 is LGHDT, CDR2 YNNKEL, per germline (reference sequence). The CDR3, as DNA: TGTGCCAGCAGGTGGGGGGGCGAGACCCAGTACTTC. It translates to CASRWGGETQYF.